Listed below are T cell receptor beta chains from one sample, sequenced in a study of T cells in Graves' hyperthyroidism and ophthalmopathy. MiXCR, run by TCRdb on the multiplex PCR reads, gives a single entry per CDR3 protein. This repertoire shows some 800,000 distinct CDR3 sequences, roughly 37% found once; its top ten account for 8% to 9%. Sequenced: blood. These TCRs come from a man aged 18 to 30 with Graves' hyperthyroidism. Each CDR3 is given with its conserved first and last residue. A D gene is named only where the DNA matches it firmly. Size is stated for part of the rows, as once, few or many counts, or as a class when the clone is expanded.

J	V	size	D	DNA	CDR3
TRBJ1-5	TRBV27	-	-	TGTGCCAGCAGTTCCGACCGTTTTGCGCAGCCCCAGCATTTT	CASSSDRFAQPQHF
TRBJ1-2	TRBV20-1	-	TRBD1	TGCAGCGGACAGGGGGTGGAAGGCTACACCTTC	CSGQGVEGYTF
TRBJ2-7	TRBV20-1	-	TRBD2	TGCAGTGCCCAAGGACTAGCGGGAGGTTCCTACGAGCGGTACTTC	CSAQGLAGGSYERYF
TRBJ1-2	TRBV19	-	-	TGTGCCAGCACCATAGGCCCGGCGAAGGGCTACACCTTC	CASTIGPAKGYTF
TRBJ1-2	TRBV20-1	few	-	TGCAGTGCTAGGGCCCAAGCGAGAGACTATGGCTACACCTTC	CSARAQARDYGYTF
TRBJ1-1	TRBV6-5	-	-	TGTGCCAGCAGTTACTCGAAGTATACCGTGAACACTGAAGCTTTCTTT	CASSYSKYTVNTEAFF
TRBJ2-5	TRBV7-2	-	-	TGTGCCAGCAGCCGGAGCAGGGCCCGGGAGACCCAGTACTTC	CASSRSRARETQYF
TRBJ2-7	TRBV20-1	few	-	TGCAGTGCTTACGGGGGGCTTAACTACGAGCAGTACTTC	CSAYGGLNYEQYF
TRBJ1-5	TRBV11-1	few	TRBD1	TGTGCCAGCAGCCCCGGGACAGGGGGGCCCAATCAGCCCCAGCATTTT	CASSPGTGGPNQPQHF
TRBJ1-1	TRBV5-6	-	-	TGTGCCAGCAGCTTCGCAGGGACATTGAACACTGAAGCTTTCTTT	CASSFAGTLNTEAFF
TRBJ2-7	TRBV7-8	many	-	TGTGCCAGCAGCCCCGGGCGGGTAGCCGAGCAGTACTTC	CASSPGRVAEQYF
TRBJ1-2	TRBV9	many	-	TGTGCCAGCAGCTCCGAAGGGTATGGACGGACTTATGGCTACACCTTC	CASSSEGYGRTYGYTF
TRBJ1-3	TRBV10-3	-	TRBD1	TGTGCCATCACGGGACAGGAGATCTCTGGAAACACCATATATTTT	CAITGQEISGNTIYF
TRBJ2-7	TRBV3-2	-	-	TGTGCCAGCAGCCCATTTGGGTGTTCCTACGAGCAGTACTTC	CASSPFGCSYEQYF
TRBJ2-7	TRBV7-9	few	-	TGTGCCAGCAGCTTAGATTTTGTATACTACGAGCAGTACTTC	CASSLDFVYYEQYF
TRBJ1-2	TRBV5-1	many	-	TGCGCCAGCAGCCTCGGAGGAGGCGACTACACCTTC	CASSLGGGDYTF
TRBJ1-3	TRBV29-1	-	-	TGCAGCGTTGGCCACGGAGACACCATATATTTT	CSVGHGDTIYF
TRBJ1-3	TRBV9	few	-	TGTGCCAGCAGCGTAGCCGGGGATACTGGAAACACCATATATTTT	CASSVAGDTGNTIYF
TRBJ2-7	TRBV6-5	few	-	TGTGCCAGCAGTACCGGGCTGAGCGACGAGCAGTACTTC	CASSTGLSDEQYF
TRBJ1-6	TRBV20-1	many	TRBD1	TGCAGTGCTGACAGGGGGCAAGGATTAAATTCACCCCTCCACTTT	CSADRGQGLNSPLHF
TRBJ1-1	TRBV10-2	many	TRBD1	TGCGCCAGCAGAGCTTACAGGGGGCCGAACACTGAAGCTTTCTTT	CASRAYRGPNTEAFF
TRBJ2-7	TRBV10-3	few	TRBD2	TGTGCCAGCTCACCAGCCGAACTAGCGGGAGGCCTCTACGAGCAGTACTTC	CASSPAELAGGLYEQYF
TRBJ2-7	TRBV20-1	-	-	TGCAGTGCTAGGGACAGACAAGACAGCTCCTACGAGCAGTACTTC	CSARDRQDSSYEQYF
TRBJ1-4	TRBV9	once	-	TGCGCCAGCAGCCAAGTCCGGGCAACTAATGAAAAACTGTTTTTT	CASSQVRATNEKLFF
TRBJ2-5	TRBV2	many	-	TGTGCCAGCAGTGAACAGGGGGGTTCAGAGACCCAGTACTTC	CASSEQGGSETQYF
TRBJ1-2	TRBV12-3/TRBV12-4	few	TRBD1	TGTGCCAGCATCCACGGACAGGGAACTGGTGGCTACACCTTC	CASIHGQGTGGYTF
TRBJ2-6	TRBV7-6	many	-	TGTGCCAGCAGGGGTGGGGGTCCTGGGGCCAACGTCCTGACTTTC	CASRGGGPGANVLTF
TRBJ2-7	TRBV12-3/TRBV12-4	-	TRBD1	TGTGCCAGCAGATCGGACAGGGACAGACCCTACGAGCAGTACTTC	CASRSDRDRPYEQYF
TRBJ1-5	TRBV7-8	many	-	TGTGCCAGCAGCTTATGGGCAGGGGCTGGTCAGCCCCAGCATTTT	CASSLWAGAGQPQHF
TRBJ1-1	TRBV25-1	many	-	TGTGCCAGCAGTGAAGGGGGCATGAACACTGAAGCTTTCTTT	CASSEGGMNTEAFF
TRBJ2-7	TRBV7-2	-	-	TGCGCCAGCAGCCAAGCCAACCCGGCAGCCTACGAGCAGTACTTC	CASSQANPAAYEQYF
TRBJ2-5	TRBV5-4	-	TRBD2	TGTGCCAGCAGTTCCCCCGTAGCGGGATGGACCGAGACCCAGTACTTC	CASSSPVAGWTETQYF
TRBJ2-6	TRBV7-9	-	-	TGTGCCAGCAGCCAAGATCCCCCGCTAGGGGTTGGCGGGGCCAACGTCCTGACTTTC	CASSQDPPLGVGGANVLTF
TRBJ1-2	TRBV12-3/TRBV12-4	many	-	-	CASSFGTGSGTF
TRBJ2-2	TRBV10-3	many	TRBD1	TGTGCCATCAGCCAGGGACAGCCCTTGAACACCGGGGAGCTGTTTTTT	CAISQGQPLNTGELFF
TRBJ1-1	TRBV29-1	many	-	TGCAGCGTGGGGTCGGGGCCGAACACTGAAGCTTTCTTT	CSVGSGPNTEAFF
TRBJ1-1	TRBV7-9	-	-	TGTGCCAGCACCCTAGCCCGGGGGGGGGCGTTGAACACTGAAGCTTTCTTT	CASTLARGGALNTEAFF
TRBJ2-2	TRBV5-1	-	-	TGCGCCAGCAGCTTGAGGGGGGCCCACACCGGGGAGCTGTTTTTT	CASSLRGAHTGELFF
TRBJ1-5	TRBV4-1	-	-	TGCGCCAGCAGCCAAGTTTCCGCTGATCAGCCCCAGCATTTT	CASSQVSADQPQHF
TRBJ2-2	TRBV14	many	-	TGTGCCAGCAGCCAAGAACGGACCGGGGAGCTGTTTTTT	CASSQERTGELFF
TRBJ1-1	TRBV29-1	-	-	TGCAACGCACGGTCAATTGAAGCTTTCTTT	CNARSIEAFF
TRBJ2-7	TRBV20-1	many	TRBD1	TGCAGTGCTTCCTGGACAGGCGGGTACGAGCAGTACTTC	CSASWTGGYEQYF
TRBJ2-2	TRBV10-3	-	TRBD1	TGTGCCAGCAGTTACTCGACGACAGGGGTTACCGGGGAGCTGTTTTTT	CASSYSTTGVTGELFF
TRBJ2-7	TRBV7-2	-	-	TGTGCCAGCAGCTCAGTTGGCAGCTCCTACGAGCAGTACTTC	CASSSVGSSYEQYF
TRBJ2-7	TRBV7-2	-	TRBD2	TGTGCCAGCAGCGTTAGCGGGGGGGTCTCCTACGAGCAGTACTTC	CASSVSGGVSYEQYF
TRBJ2-7	TRBV6-6	few	-	TGTGCCAGCAGGACCTGGGACCAAACCTACGAGCAGTACTTC	CASRTWDQTYEQYF
TRBJ2-7	TRBV11-1	-	TRBD2	TGTGCCAGCAGCGTTGTAGCGGGCGTCACCTACGAGCAGTACTTC	CASSVVAGVTYEQYF